One T cell receptor beta chain is described in this entry. Germline CDR1 and CDR2: MDHEN and SYDVKM. Trimming at V came to 8 bases and at J to 0 bases, leaving 7 bases not matched to a gene. The CDR3 is 14 residues long. Original processing methods: Nucleated cell counts were estimated from reference gene primer amplification. The table came from immunoSEQ multiplex PCR; TCRdb's copy has only in-frame clones and leaves some out. V and J calls and clone size are those listed in that table; D and trimming were worked out from the DNA. Among 150,000 or so clones listed, approximately 81% were seen once. The data were obtained in a study of blood T cell repertoires in COVID-19. Enrolment of Seattle patients took place during active infection, and they were followed longitudinally.

The V and J genes are TRBV28 and TRBJ2-7; 7 nucleotides line up with TRBD1. Specimen: peripheral blood. This TCR came from a woman in her fifties or sixties with COVID-19, enrolled during active disease. In nucleotides, the CDR3 is TGTGCCAGCGCCGGGACAGTTCCCTCCTACGAGCAGTACTTC. Translated, it gives CASAGTVPSYEQYF.